This TCR beta chain is from a study of shared clonotypes between healthy human individuals (dated by TCRdb to about 2020). As for the study more broadly: Three men and a couple of women, aged 18 to 49 years, made up the cohort. To increase sequencing depth and limit assay-specific biases, TCR repertoire library preparation and sequencing were carried out by different laboratories using diverse techniques. Per donor, leukapheresis produced somewhere between about 0.9 and 9 billion PBMCs. For each donor, three plates each were used for CD4 naive and CD4 memory, two plates were used for CD8 naive, and one plate was used for CD8 memory. Blood TCR repertoires of a handful of healthy adults were deeply sequenced to estimate repertoire size and the extent of clonotype sharing between individuals. Overall study outcomes, separate from this receptor: Based on pairwise subsampling, the degree of clonotype sharing among donors was expected to be affected by sequencing depth. The small number of donors limited the genetic and exposure-history diversity represented. Estimated clonotype richness was generally larger for naive than for memory subsets. Clonotypes shared by all four sorted-subset donors showed higher generation probabilities than non-shared clonotypes. Sampling was limited to blood, and TCR repertoires in tissue likely differ from TCR repertoires in blood. Across a handful of donors, around 5% of naive CD4, roughly 3.4% of naive CD8, 2.3% of memory CD4, and 0.4% to 0.45% of memory CD8 clonotypes were shared. Rarefaction of sorted-subset datasets indicated incomplete sequencing despite the large sequencing depth.

With respect to this clone: It lacks a known antigen. Per-nucleotide qualities are absent, and no much larger clonotype sits a single base away.

Healthy HIV-negative adults with no recently reported acute infections or vaccinations were included as donors. All donors were Caucasian adults living in Nashville, Tennessee, USA. CD4+ T cells were enriched through magnetic negative selection, after which naive cells were positively selected on CD45RA and the remaining negative fraction served as the memory subset. Blood was obtained by leukapheresis, after which PBMCs were separated by Ficoll-Histopaque density gradient centrifugation and cryopreserved in liquid nitrogen vapor phase. Purity and quantity of every magnetically sorted T cell population were checked by analytical flow cytometry. Genomic DNA was isolated from every sorted fraction and measured by UV absorbance on a Nanodrop 2000c. Using the deep immunoSEQ assay, TCR CDR3 regions were amplified from genomic DNA by multiplex PCR. Genomic DNA extracted from each cell subset was distributed evenly over all wells of several immunoSEQ 96-well plates, and each plate served as one replicate. For sorted subsets, approximately 210 ng of genomic DNA, equivalent to around 30,000 T cell genomes, went into each replicate PCR. The purified libraries were quantified using a Qubit 3.0 fluorometer, sized with a Bioanalyzer 2100, and then quantified again using the KAPA Library Quantification kit. Every immunoSEQ 96-well plate was sequenced on a dedicated single-read 150-cycle Illumina NextSeq 550 flow cell. Concerning the study's data processing: Because the immunoSEQ output held only junctional sequences and lacked quality scores, the filtering could not match the filtering applied to full-length reads. Sequences were annotated with PyIR, a Python wrapper for IgBLAST v1.9, using IMGT germline references to assign V/J genes and CDR3. Reads were filtered out if the reads had weak V/J assignments (E-value above 1e-6), no CDR3, stop codons, out-of-frame junctions, or ambiguous translated residues. V3J clonotypes were defined by identical inferred V gene, J gene, and CDR3 amino acid sequence. Percentage overlap between repertoires was computed as shared unique clonotypes divided by the size of the smaller repertoire. Three approaches were used to assess repertoire richness: RTK rarefaction, the Chao1 estimator, and Recon v2.1 estimates of unobserved clonotypes. Generation probabilities for all TCRbeta clonotypes obtained by the gDNA method from a handful of donors were computed using OLGA. TCRdb carries this immuneACCESS record with in-frame sequences only. Its versions omit some clonotypes, under half of them owing to an unresolved V gene in the studies checked, with the rest unexplained. D and trimming were read from the DNA, whereas the V and J calls and clone size are those reported in that table. For this sample the table gives under 750,000 clones, of which 72% were detected only once. About 1.7% of the sample goes to the ten largest clones.

V drops 5 bases and J drops 1 base, leaving 14 bases in between. From a lookup of the germline V gene, CDR1 and CDR2 are SGHTA and FQGTGA. The CDR3 has 16 amino acids, counting the end cysteine and phenylalanine. Just CDR3 DNA is preserved here, 48 bases in frame from base 1. Rearrangement joined TRBV7-3 to TRBJ2-2; possibly the D gene is TRBD2, per 7 matching bases. The sample consisted of memory CD4+ T cells sorted from blood. The label giving this sample's cell subset or site can be read as: CD45RA-negative fraction. The TCR comes from a woman aged 25 to 39 in good health. The CDR3 reads CASSPGEGGNTGELFF. The DNA sequence follows: TGTGCCAGCAGCCCCGGGGAGGGGGGGAACACCGGGGAGCTGTTTTTT. Reference TRBV7-3 and TRBJ2-2 genes cover what lies past the CDR3, so the full variable domain is GAGVSQTPSNKVTEKGKYVELRCDPISGHTALYWYRQSLGQGPEFLIYFQGTGAADDSGLPNDRFFAVRPEGSVSTLKIQRTERGDSAVYLCASSPGEGGNTGELFFGEGSRLTVL.